The clone carrying this T cell receptor (beta chain) was observed a handful of times. No antigen is known for it. This specimen belongs to a study of CD8 T cells in ankylosing spondylitis. Study-wide results and caveats: Within ankylosing spondylitis blood, a TCR beta motif made up of eight highly homologous variants appeared to be characteristic. Reportedly, disease-linked clones are significantly enriched in ankylosing spondylitis patients' matched synovial fluid. Disease-linked clones were found to be CD8+ and relatively rare in peripheral blood.

The CDR3 loop spans 14 amino acids. V trimming: 3 bases; J trimming: 4 bases; junction bases outside the gene matches: 4. Germline CDR1 is LGHNA and CDR2 is YNFKEQ. Researchers built TCR beta libraries using quantitative 5'-RACE with molecular barcodes. TCRdb reprocessed the 5' RACE reads with MiXCR, giving one entry per CDR3 protein. The top ten hold under 20% of the sample, which has fewer than 750,000 distinct CDR3 sequences, around 20% seen once. The sequence was obtained from a male donor with ankylosing spondylitis. Sequencing input: blood, either unsorted or a sorted T cell fraction (not recorded which). The chain employs TRBV4-2 and TRBJ2-3; 7 nucleotides agree with TRBD1. The CDR3 protein is CASSHPGTADTQYF. The CDR3 DNA follows: TGTGCCAGCAGCCACCCCGGGACAGCAGATACGCAGTATTTT.